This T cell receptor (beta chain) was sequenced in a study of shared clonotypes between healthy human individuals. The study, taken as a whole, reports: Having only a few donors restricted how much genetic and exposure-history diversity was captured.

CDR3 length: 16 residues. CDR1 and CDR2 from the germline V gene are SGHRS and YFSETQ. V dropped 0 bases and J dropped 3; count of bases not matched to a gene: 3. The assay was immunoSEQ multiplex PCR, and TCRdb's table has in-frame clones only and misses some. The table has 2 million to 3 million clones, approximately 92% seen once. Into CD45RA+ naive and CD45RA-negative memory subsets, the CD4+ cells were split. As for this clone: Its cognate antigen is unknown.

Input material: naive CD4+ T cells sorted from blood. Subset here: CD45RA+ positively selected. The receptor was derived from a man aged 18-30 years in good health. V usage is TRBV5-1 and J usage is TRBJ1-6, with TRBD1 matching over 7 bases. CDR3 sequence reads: CASSLAGQVYNSPLHF. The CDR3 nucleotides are TGCGCCAGCAGCTTGGCCGGACAGGTCTATAATTCACCCCTCCACTTT.